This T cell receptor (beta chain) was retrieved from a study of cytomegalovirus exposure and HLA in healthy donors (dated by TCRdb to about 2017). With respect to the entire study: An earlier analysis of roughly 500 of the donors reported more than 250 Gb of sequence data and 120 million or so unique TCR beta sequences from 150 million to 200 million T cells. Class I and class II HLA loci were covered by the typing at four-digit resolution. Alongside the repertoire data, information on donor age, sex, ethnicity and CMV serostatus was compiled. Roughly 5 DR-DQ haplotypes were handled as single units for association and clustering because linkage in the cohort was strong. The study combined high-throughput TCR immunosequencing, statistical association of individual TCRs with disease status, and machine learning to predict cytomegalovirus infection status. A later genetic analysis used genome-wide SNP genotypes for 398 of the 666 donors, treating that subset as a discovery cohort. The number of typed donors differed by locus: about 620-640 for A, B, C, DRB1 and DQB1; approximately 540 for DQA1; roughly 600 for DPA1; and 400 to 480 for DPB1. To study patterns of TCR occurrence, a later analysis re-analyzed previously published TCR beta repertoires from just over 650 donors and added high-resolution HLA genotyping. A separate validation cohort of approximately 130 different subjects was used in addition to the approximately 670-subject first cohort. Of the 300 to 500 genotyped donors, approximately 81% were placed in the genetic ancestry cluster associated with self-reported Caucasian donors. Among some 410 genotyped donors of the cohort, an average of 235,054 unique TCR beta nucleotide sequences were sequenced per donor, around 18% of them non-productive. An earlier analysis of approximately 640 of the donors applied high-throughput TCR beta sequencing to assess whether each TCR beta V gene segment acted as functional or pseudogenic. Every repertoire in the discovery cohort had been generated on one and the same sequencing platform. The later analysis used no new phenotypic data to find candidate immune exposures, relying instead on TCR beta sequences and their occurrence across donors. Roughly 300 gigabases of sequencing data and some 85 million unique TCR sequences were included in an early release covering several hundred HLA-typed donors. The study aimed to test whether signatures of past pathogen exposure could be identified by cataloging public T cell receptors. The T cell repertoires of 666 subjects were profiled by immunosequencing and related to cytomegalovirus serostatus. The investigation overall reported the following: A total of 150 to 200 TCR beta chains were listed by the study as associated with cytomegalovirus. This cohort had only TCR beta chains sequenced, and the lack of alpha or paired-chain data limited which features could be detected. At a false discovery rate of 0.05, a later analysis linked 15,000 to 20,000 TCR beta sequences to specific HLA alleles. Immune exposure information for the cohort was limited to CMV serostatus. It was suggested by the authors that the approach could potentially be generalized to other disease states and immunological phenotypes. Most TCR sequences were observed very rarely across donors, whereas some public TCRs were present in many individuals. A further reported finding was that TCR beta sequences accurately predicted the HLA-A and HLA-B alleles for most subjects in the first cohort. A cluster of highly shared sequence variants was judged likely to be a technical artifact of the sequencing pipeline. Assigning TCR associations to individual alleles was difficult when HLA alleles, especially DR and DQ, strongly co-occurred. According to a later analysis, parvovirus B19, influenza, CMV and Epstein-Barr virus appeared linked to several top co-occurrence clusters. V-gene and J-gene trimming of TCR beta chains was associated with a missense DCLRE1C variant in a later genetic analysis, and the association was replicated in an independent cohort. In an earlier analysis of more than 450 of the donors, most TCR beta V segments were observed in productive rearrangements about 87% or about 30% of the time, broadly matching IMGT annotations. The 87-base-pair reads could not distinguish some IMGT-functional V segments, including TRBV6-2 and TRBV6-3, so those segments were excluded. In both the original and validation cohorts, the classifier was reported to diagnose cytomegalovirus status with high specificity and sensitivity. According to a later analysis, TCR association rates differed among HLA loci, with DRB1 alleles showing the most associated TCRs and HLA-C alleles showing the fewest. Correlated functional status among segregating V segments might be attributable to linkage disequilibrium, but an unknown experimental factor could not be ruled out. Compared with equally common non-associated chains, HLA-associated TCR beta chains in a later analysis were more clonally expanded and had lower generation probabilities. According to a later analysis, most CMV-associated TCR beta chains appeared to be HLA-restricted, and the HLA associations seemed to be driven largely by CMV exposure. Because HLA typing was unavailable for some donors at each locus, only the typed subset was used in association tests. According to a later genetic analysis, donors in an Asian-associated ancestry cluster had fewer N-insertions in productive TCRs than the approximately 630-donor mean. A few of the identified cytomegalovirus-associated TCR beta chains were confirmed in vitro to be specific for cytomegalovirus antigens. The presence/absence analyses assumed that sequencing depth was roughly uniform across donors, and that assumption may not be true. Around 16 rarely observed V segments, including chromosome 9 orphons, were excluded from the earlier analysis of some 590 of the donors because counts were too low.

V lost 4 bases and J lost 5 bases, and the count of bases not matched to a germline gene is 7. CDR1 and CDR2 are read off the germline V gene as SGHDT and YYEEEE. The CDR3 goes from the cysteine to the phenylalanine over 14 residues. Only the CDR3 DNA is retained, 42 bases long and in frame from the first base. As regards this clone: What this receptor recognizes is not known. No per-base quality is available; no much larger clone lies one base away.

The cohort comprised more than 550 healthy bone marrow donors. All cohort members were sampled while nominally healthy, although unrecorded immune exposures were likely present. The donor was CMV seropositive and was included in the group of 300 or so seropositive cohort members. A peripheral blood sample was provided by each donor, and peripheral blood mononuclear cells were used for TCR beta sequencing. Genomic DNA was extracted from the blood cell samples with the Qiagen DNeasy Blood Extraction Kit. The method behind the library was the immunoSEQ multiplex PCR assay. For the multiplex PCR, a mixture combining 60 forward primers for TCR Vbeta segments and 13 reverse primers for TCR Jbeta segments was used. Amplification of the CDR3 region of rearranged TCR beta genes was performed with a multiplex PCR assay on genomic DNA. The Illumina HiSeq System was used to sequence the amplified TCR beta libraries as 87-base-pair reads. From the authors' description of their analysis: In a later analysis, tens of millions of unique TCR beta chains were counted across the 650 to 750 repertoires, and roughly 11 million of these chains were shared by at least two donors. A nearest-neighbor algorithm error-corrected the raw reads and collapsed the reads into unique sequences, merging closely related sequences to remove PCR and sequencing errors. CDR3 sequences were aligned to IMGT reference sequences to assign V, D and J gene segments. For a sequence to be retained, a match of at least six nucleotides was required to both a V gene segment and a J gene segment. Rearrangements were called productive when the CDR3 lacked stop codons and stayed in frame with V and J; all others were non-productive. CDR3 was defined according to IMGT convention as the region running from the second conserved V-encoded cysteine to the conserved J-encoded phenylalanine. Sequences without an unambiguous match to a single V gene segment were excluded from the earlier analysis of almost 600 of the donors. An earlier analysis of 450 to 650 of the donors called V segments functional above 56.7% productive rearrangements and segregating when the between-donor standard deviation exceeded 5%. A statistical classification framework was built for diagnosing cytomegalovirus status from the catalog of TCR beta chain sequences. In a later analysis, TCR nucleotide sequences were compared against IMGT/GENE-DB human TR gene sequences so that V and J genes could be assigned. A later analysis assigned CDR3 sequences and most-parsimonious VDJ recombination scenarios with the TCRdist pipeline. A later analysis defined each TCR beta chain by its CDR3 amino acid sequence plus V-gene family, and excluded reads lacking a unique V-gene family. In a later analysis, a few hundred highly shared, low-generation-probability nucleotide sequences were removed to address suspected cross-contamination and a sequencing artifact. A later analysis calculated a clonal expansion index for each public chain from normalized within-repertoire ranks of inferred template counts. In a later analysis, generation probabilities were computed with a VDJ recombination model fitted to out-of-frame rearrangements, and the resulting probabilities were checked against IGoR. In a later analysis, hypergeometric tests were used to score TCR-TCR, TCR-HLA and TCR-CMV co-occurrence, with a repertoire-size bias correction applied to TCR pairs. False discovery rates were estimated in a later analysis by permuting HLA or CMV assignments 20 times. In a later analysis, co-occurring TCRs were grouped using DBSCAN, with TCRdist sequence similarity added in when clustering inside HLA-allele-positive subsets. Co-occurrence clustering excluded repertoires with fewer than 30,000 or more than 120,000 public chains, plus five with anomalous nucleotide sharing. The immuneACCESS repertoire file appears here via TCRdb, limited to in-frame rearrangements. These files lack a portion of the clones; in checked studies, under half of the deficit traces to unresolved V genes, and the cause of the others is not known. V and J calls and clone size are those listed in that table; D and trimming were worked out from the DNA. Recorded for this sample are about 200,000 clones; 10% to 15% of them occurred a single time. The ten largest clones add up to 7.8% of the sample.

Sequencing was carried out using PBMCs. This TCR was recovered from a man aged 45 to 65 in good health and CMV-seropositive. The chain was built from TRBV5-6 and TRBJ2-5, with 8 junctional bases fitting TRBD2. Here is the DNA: TGTGCCAGCAGCCGGGGGGGGGCAAGGGAGACCCAGTACTTC. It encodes CASSRGGARETQYF. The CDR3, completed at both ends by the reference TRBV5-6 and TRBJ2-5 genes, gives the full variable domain DAGVTQSPTHLIKTRGQQVTLRCSPKSGHDTVSWYQQALGQGPQFIFQYYEEEERQRGNFPDRFSGHQFPNYSSELNVNALLLGDSALYLCASSRGGARETQYFGPGTRLLVL.